These T cell receptor beta chains were read from a single sample in a study of early T cells in non-severe SARS-CoV-2 infection. TCRdb re-called the 5' RACE reads with MiXCR, one entry per CDR3 protein. The table records 95,000 to 150,000 distinct CDR3 sequences, about 15% of them present only once. The specimen was whole blood. The receptors originated from an adult who was a healthcare worker with PCR-confirmed SARS-CoV-2 infection or an uninfected control (not recorded which). The CDR3 runs from the conserved cysteine through the conserved F or W. A D gene is named only where the DNA matches it firmly. A clone size is listed for some rows: how often the clone was seen (once, few, many), or a class if it is expanded.

>TRBJ2-2|TRBV7-7|NA|NA
TGTGCCAGCAGCTTAGGCTCAGGGGGGACCGGGGAGCTGTTTTTT
CASSLGSGGTGELFF
>TRBJ1-2|TRBV13|NA|NA
TGTGCCAGCAGCCAGATCTCACACGCAGTGGGTGGCTACACCTTC
CASSQISHAVGGYTF
>TRBJ1-2|TRBV2|once|NA
TGTGCCAGCAGAGAAATAGACTCCGGCTACACCTTC
CASREIDSGYTF
>TRBJ2-1|TRBV7-9|few|TRBD2
TGTGCCAGCAGCTTAGGGCCGGGGACTAGGGGGTTCTTC
CASSLGPGTRGFF
>TRBJ2-7|TRBV7-2|many|NA
TGTGCCAGCACCCGAGGGACCTACGAGCAGTACTTC
CASTRGTYEQYF
>TRBJ1-5|TRBV7-9|medium-sized|NA
TGTGCCAGCAGCGGAGAGGAGCAGCCCCAGCATTTT
CASSGEEQPQHF
>TRBJ2-3|TRBV24-1|NA|TRBD1
TGTGCCACCAGTGACGGAATGACAGGGGGCTATACGCAGTATTTT
CATSDGMTGGYTQYF
>TRBJ2-2|TRBV5-4|NA|TRBD2
TGTGCCAGCAGCCCGGGACTAGCGGGAAACACCGGGGAGCTGTTTTTT
CASSPGLAGNTGELFF
>TRBJ2-3|TRBV4-1|NA|NA
TGCGCCAGCAGCCAAGAAGGGCCCCTCCTCCAAGGCACAGATACGCAGTATTTT
CASSQEGPLLQGTDTQYF
>TRBJ2-7|TRBV28|few|TRBD1
TGTGCCAGCAGCTCTGGACAGGGGGGCTCCTACGAGCAGTACTTC
CASSSGQGGSYEQYF
>TRBJ1-1|TRBV19|many|NA
TGTGCCAGTAGTATAGATCAGTATGGGGGAGCTTTCTTT
CASSIDQYGGAFF
>TRBJ2-5|TRBV9|once|NA
TGTGCCAGCAGCGTTGGGATACGAGAGACCCAGTACTTC
CASSVGIRETQYF
>TRBJ2-5|TRBV12-3/TRBV12-4|few|NA
TGTGCCAGTAAAGGGGCCCAGGGGACCCAGTACTTC
CASKGAQGTQYF
>TRBJ1-5|TRBV25-1|NA|TRBD1
TGTGCCAGCAGCCCGACAGGGGGGATAAATCAGCCCCAGCATTTT
CASSPTGGINQPQHF
>TRBJ2-2|TRBV27|NA|TRBD2
TGTGCCAGCAGTTCGCTAGCGGACGGCACCGGGGAGCTGTTTTTT
CASSSLADGTGELFF
>TRBJ1-1|TRBV12-3/TRBV12-4|few|NA
TGTGCCAGCAGTTTGTTGGGGTACACTGAAGCTTTCTTT
CASSLLGYTEAFF
>TRBJ1-1|TRBV5-1|NA|TRBD1
TGCGCCGGAAAACAGGGGGTGAACACTGAAGCTTTCTTT
CAGKQGVNTEAFF
>TRBJ2-1|TRBV24-1|few|TRBD2
TGTGCCACCAGCCGGGGGGATTACTACAATGAGCAGTTCTTC
CATSRGDYYNEQFF
>TRBJ1-5|TRBV2|NA|TRBD1
TGTGCCAGCAGTTCCGGGACAGCACTCAATCAGCCCCAGCATTTT
CASSSGTALNQPQHF
>TRBJ2-1|TRBV7-7|few|NA
TGTGCCAGCAGCTTAGAGCAGGGGTATGAGCAGTTCTTC
CASSLEQGYEQFF
>TRBJ2-5|TRBV12-3/TRBV12-4|NA|NA
TGTGCCAGCAGTTTCCTAGAGGGTGAGACCCAGTACTTC
CASSFLEGETQYF
>TRBJ2-5|TRBV5-1|NA|TRBD2
TGCGCCAGCACCTTAGCGGGGGGACCCCCAGAGACCCAGTACTTC
CASTLAGGPPETQYF
>TRBJ1-2|TRBV6-5|few|NA
TGTGCCAGCAGTTACAAGGGGGGGTCCTATGGCTACACCTTC
CASSYKGGSYGYTF
>TRBJ1-2|TRBV20-1|few|NA
TGCAGTGCCCCTCGGACAGACCCAGCTAACTATGGCTACACCTTC
CSAPRTDPANYGYTF
>TRBJ2-2|TRBV5-4|NA|NA
TGTGCCAGCAGCTATAGCGACACCTACACCGGGGAGCTGTTTTTT
CASSYSDTYTGELFF
>TRBJ2-1|TRBV4-2|NA|TRBD1
TGTGCCAGCAGCCAAAGGACAGGGAGAGTATACAATGAGCAGTTCTTC
CASSQRTGRVYNEQFF
>TRBJ2-6|TRBV5-1|few|NA
TGCGCCAGCAGCCAGGGACAAGCTGGGGCCAACGTCCTGACTTTC
CASSQGQAGANVLTF
>TRBJ2-1|TRBV12-5|many|NA
TGTGCTAGTGGTTTGGGACAGATCGAGGGCAATGAGCAGTTCTTC
CASGLGQIEGNEQFF
>TRBJ2-5|TRBV20-1|NA|TRBD1
TGCAGTGCTAGAGGTGGACAGGGGGCTCTCCAAGAGACCCAGTACTTC
CSARGGQGALQETQYF
>TRBJ1-4|TRBV18|few|NA
TGTGCCAGCTCACTAAGGACGGGGGATGAAAAACTGTTTTTT
CASSLRTGDEKLFF
>TRBJ1-1|TRBV29-1|NA|TRBD1
TGCAGCGGGAACAGGGGTTGGTCGGACACTGAAGCTTTCTTT
CSGNRGWSDTEAFF
>TRBJ2-2|TRBV7-2|NA|NA
TGTGCCAGCAGCTTAGCCCCAGGGAATACCGGGGAGCTGTTTTTT
CASSLAPGNTGELFF
>TRBJ2-2|TRBV6-1|NA|NA
TGTGCCAGCATCTCTTGGGGGGAGCTGTTTTTT
CASISWGELFF
>TRBJ2-1|TRBV7-9|NA|TRBD2
TGTGCCAGCAGCCCGTCACCCGGGACTAGCGGAAGGAGCTCCTACAATGAGCAGTTCTTC
CASSPSPGTSGRSSYNEQFF
>TRBJ2-3|TRBV20-1|NA|TRBD2
TGCAGTGCTAGAGATGGAGGTAGCGGGGGGGCTGTAGATACGCAGTATTTT
CSARDGGSGGAVDTQYF
>TRBJ2-1|TRBV3-1|NA|TRBD1
TGTGCCAGCAGCCAGAATCTGGGATCCGGACAGGGTTCCAATGAGCAGTTCTTC
CASSQNLGSGQGSNEQFF
>TRBJ2-7|TRBV7-6|many|TRBD1
TGTGCCAGCAGCTTTCAGGGACAGGGGCCCTACGAGCAGTACTTC
CASSFQGQGPYEQYF
>TRBJ2-1|TRBV11-3|few|TRBD2
TGTGCCAGCAGCGTAGCGGGGGCCCTCTCCTACAATGAGCAGTTCTTC
CASSVAGALSYNEQFF
>TRBJ1-2|TRBV29-1|NA|NA
TGCAGCGTTGATCCGTCTGGGGATGGCTACACCTTC
CSVDPSGDGYTF
>TRBJ2-7|TRBV5-1|NA|NA
TGCGCCAGCAGCTTAGGTACGCTCGCGGACGAGCAGTACTTC
CASSLGTLADEQYF
>TRBJ1-1|TRBV6-2/TRBV6-3|few|TRBD1
TGTGCCAGCAGTTTCTTACGGGACAGGGGTATCACTGAAGCTTTCTTT
CASSFLRDRGITEAFF
>TRBJ1-1|TRBV12-3/TRBV12-4|NA|NA
TGTGCCAGCAGGCCGGGGAGTTTTGCTGAAGCTTTCTTT
CASRPGSFAEAFF
>TRBJ1-1|TRBV10-3|NA|NA
TGTGCCATCAGTGAGTTCGACAGGATGAACACTGAAGCTTTCTTT
CAISEFDRMNTEAFF
>TRBJ2-1|TRBV10-3|few|TRBD2
TGTGCCATCAGTGACACTAGCGGGGGTAATGAGCAGTTCTTC
CAISDTSGGNEQFF
>TRBJ2-1|TRBV20-1|NA|TRBD2
TGCAGTGCGTCATTGACTAGCCGAGGTGAGCAGTTCTTC
CSASLTSRGEQFF